One and the same sample provided the 22 T cell receptor beta chains below, sequenced in a study of blood T cells in healthy people across ages. Then a second PCR, running roughly 6 to 11 cycles, was carried out with a sample-barcoded 5' primer and a J-beta primer mix. TCRdb re-called the 5' RACE reads with MiXCR, one entry per CDR3 protein. The data hold some 640,000 distinct CDR3 sequences, with about 30% observed a single time. Material for sequencing was blood. These receptors originate from a woman of 80 years or more in good health.

This clonotype was detected only once. The chain recombines TRBV9 with TRBJ2-2; tentative D call: TRBD1 (6 bases). V gave up 0 bases and J gave up 5 bases, with 11 bases separating them. This CDR3 is built from 15 residues. Germline CDR1 reads SGDLS; CDR2 reads YYNGEE. CDR3 sequence reads: CASSVAQGNTGELFF. The CDR3 nucleotides are TGTGCCAGCAGCGTAGCTCAGGGGAATACCGGGGAGCTGTTTTTT.

The J gene is TRBJ1-4, the V gene TRBV18; TRBD1 matches at 8 bases. V shed 4 bases and J 7 bases; nucleotides not matched to a gene: 2. Looked up from germline, CDR1 is KGHSH and CDR2 is LQKENI. The CDR3 extends over 13 amino acids. CDR3 amino acids: CASSLTGGEKLFF. CDR3 in DNA: TGTGCCAGCTCACTTACAGGGGGTGAAAAACTGTTTTTT. Filled out from reference TRBV18 and TRBJ1-4, the complete variable domain reads NAGVMQNPRHLVRRRGQEARLRCSPMKGHSHVYWYRQLPEEGLKFMVYLQKENIIDESGMPKERFSAEFPKEGPSILRIQQVVRGDSAAYFCASSLTGGEKLFFGSGTQLSVL.

This clonotype was observed at least ten times. The chain couples TRBV12-3 or TRBV12-4 to TRBJ1-4, with D possibly TRBD1 on 6 matching bases. The CDR3 runs 14 residues. The V gene lost 3 bases and the J gene lost 10 bases, with 15 bases spanning the gap. CDR3 residues: CASSFGGQLGKLFF. CDR3 sequence (DNA): TGTGCCAGCAGTTTCGGGGGGCAGTTAGGAAAACTGTTTTTT.

A word on this clonotype: A read error may produce the germline difference seen at one junction end. The chain is built from TRBV19 and TRBJ1-5, with D perhaps matching TRBD1 (5 bases). Germline V gene data show CDR1 as LNHDA and CDR2 as SQIVND (reference sequence). The CDR3 has 15 residues. The CDR3 DNA reads TGTGCCAGTAGTATGGGACGGAATAGCAGTCAGCCCCAGCATTTT. Translation: CASSMGRNSSQPQHF. Together with reference TRBV19 and TRBJ1-5, the CDR3 gives the full variable domain: DGGITQSPKYLFRKEGQNVTLSCEQNLNHDAMYWYRQDPGQGLRLIYYSQIVNDFQKGDIAEGYSVSREKKESFPLTVTSAQKNPTAFYLCASSMGRNSSQPQHFGDGTRLSIL.

This clonotype was observed a handful of times. Just one base apart from a much larger clone, this may be a read error. This rearrangement joins TRBV29-1 to TRBJ2-6; TRBD1 or TRBD2 may be the D gene (5 bases each). CDR1 is SQVTM, CDR2 ANQGSEA, per germline. CDR3 length: 15 residues. CDR3 bases: TGCAGCGTTGATAGGGCGGGCTCTGGGGCCAACGTCCGGACTTTC. The encoded protein is CSVDRAGSGANVRTF. Drawing the rest from reference TRBV29-1 and TRBJ2-6, the complete variable domain is SAVISQKPSRDICQRGTSLTIQCQVDSQVTMMFWYRQQPGQSLTLIATANQGSEATYESGFVIDKFPISRPNLTFSTLTVSNMSPEDSSIYLCSVDRAGSGANVRTFGAGSRLTVL.

Regarding this clonotype: A clone one base away is much larger, so this may be a read error. The chain joins TRBV2 to TRBJ1-2; 7 bases match TRBD1. The J segment lost 7 bases and the V segment lost 8 bases, leaving 7 bases of the junction unmatched. This CDR3 is built from 12 residues. CDR1 is SNHLY and CDR2 is FYNNEI in the germline V gene. In DNA, the CDR3 is TGTGCCAGCCCTGACAGGGATTGTGGCTACACCTTC. It encodes CASPDRDCGYTF.

This clonotype was counted ten times or more. The V and J genes are TRBV13 and TRBJ2-1; 7 bases fit TRBD2. CDR3 size: 15 residues. In germline, CDR1 is PRHDT, CDR2 FYEKMQ (reference sequence). The junction had 10 bases not matched to a gene; V was cut back by 5 bases and J by 6 bases. CDR3 DNA: TGTGCCAGCAGCCCCCGGGACTATCCTATCAATGAGCAGTTCTTC. Its translation is CASSPRDYPINEQFF.

As regards this clonotype: A much larger clone differs from this one at a single base, so this may be a read error. Here the CDR3 omits its conserved ending phenylalanine or tryptophan, so a read error is the likely source. The rearrangement joins TRBV7-9 to TRBJ1-4; D is uncertain. The germline gives CDR1 SEHNR, CDR2 FQNEAQ (reference sequence). CDR3 length: 13 residues. V lost 5 bases, J lost 6 bases, and 10 bases lay in between. This CDR3 reads CASSSGLYEKLFV. Written as DNA, the CDR3 is TGTGCCAGCAGCAGCGGACTGTATGAAAAACTGTTTGTT.

V and J are TRBV28 and TRBJ1-2; TRBD1 agrees at 9 bases. Germline V gives CDR1 MDHEN, CDR2 SYDVKM. The CDR3 totals 14 residues. V dropped 5 bases and J dropped 5; count of bases not matched to a gene: 6. This CDR3 is CASSTGTGIYGYTF. The CDR3 coding sequence is TGTGCCAGCAGTACCGGGACAGGGATTTATGGCTACACCTTC.

A few counts support this clonotype. The gene calls are TRBV20-1 and TRBJ1-1; tentative D call: TRBD1 (5 bases). The V and J ends lost 6 bases and 8 bases respectively, with 13 bases between them. Germline-derived CDR1 and CDR2 are DFQATT and SNEGSKA (reference sequence). This CDR3 region has 11 residues. The CDR3 reads CSAGGVAEAFF. The CDR3 bases are TGCAGTGCCGGAGGGGTGGCAGAAGCTTTCTTT.

This clonotype was found many times. This chain connects TRBV5-1 to TRBJ1-1; perhaps TRBD1 as D (5 bases). CDR1 is SGHRS, CDR2 YFSETQ, per germline. This CDR3 contains 14 residues. V dropped 4 bases and J dropped 3 bases, with 13 bases sitting between them. The CDR3 DNA sequence: TGCGCCAGCAGCGCGACGCAGGGACACACTGAAGCTTTCTTT. This translates into CASSATQGHTEAFF.

The table lists this clonotype with many counts. The chain uses TRBV20-1 and TRBJ1-2; D is possibly TRBD1 (5 bases). Trimming cost V 3 bases and J 2 bases, with 13 bases left between them. Germline CDR1 reads DFQATT; CDR2 reads SNEGSKA (reference sequence). The CDR3 sequence is 14 residues long. CDR3 nucleotides: TGCAGTGCTAGTCAGGGCTCCATCAACTATGGCTACACCTTC. Its translation: CSASQGSINYGYTF.

This clonotype appeared a single time. V is TRBV30 and J is TRBJ1-1, with a tentative D call TRBD1 (5 bases). The CDR3 totals 13 residues. With 3 bases removed from V and 5 bases from J, the gap between germline ends came to 13 bases. CDR1 GTSNPN and CDR2 SVGIG come from the germline V gene (reference sequence). The CDR3 protein is CAWRNGGFTEAFF. CDR3 DNA: TGTGCCTGGAGAAACGGGGGATTTACTGAAGCTTTCTTT.

V is TRBV20-1 and J is TRBJ2-7, with 11 bases aligning to TRBD2. V was pared by 5 bases and J by 2 bases, with 2 bases of the junction left unmatched. The germline gives CDR1 DFQATT, CDR2 SNEGSKA (reference sequence). The CDR3 totals 13 residues. This CDR3 is CSALAGGTYEQYF. The CDR3, as DNA: TGCAGTGCTTTAGCGGGAGGGACCTACGAGCAGTACTTC.

As for this clonotype: A much larger clone differs from this one at a single base, so this may be a read error. This rearrangement joins TRBV7-2 to TRBJ2-5, with 7 nucleotides matching TRBD2. This CDR3 comprises 16 residues. V shed 1 base, J shed 11 bases, and the junction held 16 bases outside the gene matches. Germline CDR1 and CDR2: SGHTA and FQGNSA. In nucleotides, the CDR3 is TGTGCCAGCAGCTTAGACCTAGCGGCTAGATACAGTGAGCAGTACTTC. Its translation is CASSLDLAARYSEQYF.

The table lists this clonotype with many counts. The chain carries TRBV12-3 or TRBV12-4 and TRBJ1-5; the D gene is possibly TRBD1 (5 bases). The CDR3 is 15 amino acids. V dropped 6 bases and J dropped 2 bases, with 14 bases sitting between them. The CDR3 coding sequence is TGTGCCAGCAGCACACACGGAGGGGGCAATCAGCCCCAGCATTTT. Amino acid sequence: CASSTHGGGNQPQHF.

Concerning this clonotype: This sequence may be a read error, since a much larger clone differs from it by one base. The chain couples TRBV27 to TRBJ2-1; D not certain. V lost 4 bases and J 3 bases, leaving 10 bases between the germline ends. Germline V lookup: CDR1 MNHEY, CDR2 SMNVEV (reference sequence). This CDR3 spans 14 amino acids. The DNA for the CDR3 is TGTGCCAGCAGTTCACCCCTGGGCTACAATGAGCAGTTCTTC. Translation gives CASSSPLGYNEQFF.

This clonotype occurred many times. This rearrangement joins TRBV2 to TRBJ2-1; unclear D gene. Germline V gene sequence: CDR1 SNHLY, CDR2 FYNNEI. The CDR3 runs to 12 residues. V was shortened by 3 bases and J by 4 bases, with 4 bases between the two germline ends. The CDR3 region has the DNA TGTGCCAGCAGTGAGGGATACAATGAGCAGTTCTTC. It codes for CASSEGYNEQFF.

This clonotype was counted many times. The chain has TRBV28 and TRBJ2-5; 7 bases line up with TRBD2. The V segment lost 5 bases and the J segment 5 bases; nucleotides outside the gene matches: 8. CDR3 length: 14 amino acids. Per germline, CDR1 MDHEN and CDR2 SYDVKM. CDR3 coding DNA: TGTGCCAGCAGTCTGGGAGGGGCGCTGGAGACCCAGTACTTC. Protein sequence: CASSLGGALETQYF. Filled out from reference TRBV28 and TRBJ2-5, the complete variable domain reads DVKVTQSSRYLVKRTGEKVFLECVQDMDHENMFWYRQDPGLGLRLIYFSYDVKMKEKGDIPEGYSVSREKKERFSLILESASTNQTSMYLCASSLGGALETQYFGPGTRLLVL.

As for this clonotype: A much larger clonotype is one base distant, so this may be a read error. The chain uses TRBV7-2 and TRBJ1-1; TRBD1 matches at 7 bases. The CDR3 covers 14 residues. The germline gives CDR1 SGHTA, CDR2 FQGNSA. Unmatched junction bases numbered 7, after V lost 5 bases and J lost 4 bases. CDR3 protein: CASSKRQGSTEAFF. For the CDR3, the DNA is TGTGCCAGCAGCAAGCGACAGGGCAGCACTGAAGCTTTCTTT.

Regarding this clonotype: A much larger clone is a single base away; this may be a read error. The CDR3 region has the DNA TGCAGCGCTGTCCCACAGGCCTTTTCGAACACTGAAGCTTTCTTT. Its protein is CSAVPQAFSNTEAFF. The J gene is TRBJ1-1, the V gene TRBV29-1; weak D call: TRBD1 (5 bases). The CDR3 spans 15 residues. The V and J ends lost 7 bases and 1 base respectively, with 19 bases between them. Germline CDR1 is SQVTM and CDR2 is ANQGSEA.

Details on this clonotype: The junction differs from germline at one of its ends, possibly a read error. V and J are TRBV4-2 and TRBJ2-7; 8 bases map to TRBD2. CDR3 length: 14 amino acids. Germline CDR1 and CDR2: LGHNA and YNFKEQ. This CDR3 is CANSQVPRGGEQYF. The DNA for the CDR3 is TGTGCCAACAGCCAAGTCCCCCGGGGGGGTGAGCAGTACTTC.